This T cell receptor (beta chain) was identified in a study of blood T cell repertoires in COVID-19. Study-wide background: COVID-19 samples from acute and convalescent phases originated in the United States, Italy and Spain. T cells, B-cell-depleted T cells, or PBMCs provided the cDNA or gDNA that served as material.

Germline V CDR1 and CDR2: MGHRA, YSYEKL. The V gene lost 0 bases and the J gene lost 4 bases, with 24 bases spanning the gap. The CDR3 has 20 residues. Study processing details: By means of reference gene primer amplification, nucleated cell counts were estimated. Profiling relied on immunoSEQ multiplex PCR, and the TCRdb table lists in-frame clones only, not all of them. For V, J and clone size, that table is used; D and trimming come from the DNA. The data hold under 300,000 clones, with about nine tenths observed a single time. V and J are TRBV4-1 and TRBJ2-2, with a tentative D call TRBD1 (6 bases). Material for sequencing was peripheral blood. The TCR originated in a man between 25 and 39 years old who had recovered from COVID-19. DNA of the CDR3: TGCGCCAGCAGCCAAGAGATAGGACAGTTACGTTCCAAAGGCACCGGGGAGCTGTTTTTT. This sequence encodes CASSQEIGQLRSKGTGELFF.